Each of the 21 T cell receptor beta chains below was sequenced from the same sample in a study of vaccination effects on CD4 cells after COVID-19. Clones were read by immunoSEQ multiplex PCR, and TCRdb kept only the in-frame ones, dropping some. The table includes 66,000 or so clones, roughly four fifths detected once. Culture lasted over 9 days before CD4+ T cell isolation. The cohort was immunized with two doses of either the BNT162b2 or mRNA-1273 vaccine. Antigens of these TCRs are unknown. Source: CD4+ T cells from PBMCs cultured without peptide, taken after COVID-19 vaccination. Every receptor here comes from a human donor who received a COVID-19 vaccine.

The rearrangement links TRBV2 to TRBJ2-4; D may be TRBD2 (6 bases). Germline V gene lookup returns CDR1 SNHLY and CDR2 FYNNEI. Trimming stripped 4 bases from V and 0 bases from J, with 19 bases between. The CDR3 covers 18 residues. CDR3 in amino acids: CASSGGRGRLEAKNIQYF. The DNA of the CDR3 is TGTGCCAGCAGTGGTGGCAGAGGACGACTAGAAGCCAAAAACATTCAGTACTTC.

The J gene is TRBJ2-3, the V gene TRBV7-2, with 12 bases fitting TRBD1. The germline CDR1 and CDR2 sequences are SGHTA and FQGNSA. This CDR3 spans 15 amino acids. V lost 7 bases and J lost 6; bases outside the gene matches: 8. The CDR3: CASTQTGQGADTQYF. As DNA, the CDR3 is TGTGCCAGCACCCAGACGGGACAGGGGGCTGATACGCAGTATTTT.

This clone appeared a single time. J is TRBJ2-1 and V is TRBV19; TRBD2 matches 7 bases. In germline, CDR1 is LNHDA, CDR2 SQIVND (reference sequence). This CDR3 contains 14 residues. Unmatched junction bases numbered 6, after V lost 4 bases and J lost 6 bases. This chain's CDR3 is CASSSGGPPNEQFF. DNA for the CDR3: TGTGCCAGTAGTAGCGGGGGTCCACCCAATGAGCAGTTCTTC.

The chain has TRBV14 and TRBJ1-2; D remains ambiguous. Trimming removed 1 base at V and 4 bases at J, with 7 bases between. CDR1 SGHDN and CDR2 FVKESK come from the germline V gene. The CDR3 consists of 13 residues. The CDR3 nucleotides are TGTGCCAGCAGCCAAGGTCTAAGCTATGGCTACACCTTC. This translates into CASSQGLSYGYTF. The full variable domain, in which reference TRBV14 and TRBJ1-2 provide the parts outside the CDR3, is EAGVTQFPSHSVIEKGQTVTLRCDPISGHDNLYWYRRVMGKEIKFLLHFVKESKQDESGMPNNRFLAERTGGTYSTLKVQPAELEDSGVYFCASSQGLSYGYTFGSGTRLTVV.

The chain uses TRBV4-3 and TRBJ2-2; D uncertain. Deletions cut 0 bases from V and 6 bases from J, with 8 bases between. CDR3 length equals 14 residues. Germline values: CDR1 LGHNA, CDR2 YSLEER. CDR3 nucleotide sequence: TGCGCCAGCAGCCAAGATATTGTCCCCGGGGAGCTGTTTTTT. As protein: CASSQDIVPGELFF.

The V gene is TRBV7-2, the J gene TRBJ2-7; 10 bases match TRBD1. This CDR3 region has 15 residues. Germline V CDR1 and CDR2: SGHTA, FQGNSA. V shed 5 bases and J 4 bases; nucleotides not matched to a gene: 8. In DNA, the CDR3 is TGTGCCAGCAGCACCCAGGGACAGGGGCTGTACGAGCAGTACGTC. Translating it yields CASSTQGQGLYEQYV.

The V and J genes are TRBV5-1 and TRBJ2-5; 13 bases match TRBD2. There are 15 residues in the CDR3. Trimming removed 4 bases from V and 2 bases from J; junction bases left unmatched: 2. CDR1 and CDR2 (germline): SGHRS, YFSETQ. CDR3 region: CASSTGLAGQETQYF. Written as DNA, the CDR3 is TGCGCCAGCAGCACGGGACTAGCGGGGCAAGAGACCCAGTACTTC.

V usage is TRBV7-9 and J usage is TRBJ1-1; D call uncertain. The CDR3 totals 13 residues. CDR1 SEHNR and CDR2 FQNEAQ come from the germline V gene (reference sequence). Trimming cost V 3 bases and J 4 bases, with 9 bases left between them. CDR3 sequence: CASSLGGITEAFF. The DNA of the CDR3 is TGTGCCAGCAGCTTGGGCGGCATCACTGAAGCTTTCTTT. Full variable domain (remainder filled in from reference TRBV7-9 and TRBJ1-1): DTGVSQNPRHKITKRGQNVTFRCDPISEHNRLYWYRQTLGQGPEFLTYFQNEAQLEKSRLLSDRFSAERPKGSFSTLEIQRTEQGDSAMYLCASSLGGITEAFFGQGTRLTVV.

The table lists this clone with a count of one. CDR3 nucleotides: TGTGCCAGCAGTATAAGGGACAATCAGCCCCAGCATTTT. Protein: CASSIRDNQPQHF. The chain links TRBV6-2 or TRBV6-3 to TRBJ1-5; D uncertain. CDR1 MNHEY and CDR2 SVGEGT come from the germline V gene. V lost 5 bases, J lost 3 bases, and 8 bases lay in between. This CDR3 comprises 13 residues.

The CDR3 loop reads CASGPAQKETQYF. CDR3 DNA sequence: TGTGCCAGCGGTCCTGCACAGAAAGAGACCCAGTACTTC. This chain connects TRBV9 to TRBJ2-5; D not resolved. Germline V gene sequence: CDR1 SGDLS, CDR2 YYNGEE. The CDR3 is made up of 13 amino acids. V gave up 7 bases and J gave up 3 bases, with 13 bases separating them.

This clone appeared a few times. The V gene is TRBV9, the J gene TRBJ2-3; D ambiguous. The CDR3 has 15 residues. CDR1 is SGDLS and CDR2 is YYNGEE in the germline V gene. V was trimmed by 4 bases and J by 6 bases, leaving 18 bases between them. CDR3 residues: CASSPHFSPWDTQYF. The CDR3 DNA reads as TGTGCCAGCAGCCCTCACTTTAGCCCATGGGATACGCAGTATTTT.

The table lists this clone with a count of one. The V gene is TRBV28, the J gene TRBJ1-3; no definite D call. V dropped 3 bases and J dropped 2 bases, with 5 bases sitting between them. The length of the CDR3 is 13 residues. Germline lookup yields CDR1 MDHEN and CDR2 SYDVKM. The CDR3 bases are TGTGCCAGCAGTTTGACAACTGGAAACACCATATATTTT. Its translation: CASSLTTGNTIYF.

This clone occurred once. Here the CDR3 DNA reads TGCGCCAGCAGCTTGGCTGGGGATGCCTCCTACAATGAGCAGTTCTTC. This translates into CASSLAGDASYNEQFF. The rearrangement links TRBV5-1 to TRBJ2-1; D is ambiguous. CDR1 SGHRS and CDR2 YFSETQ come from the germline V gene. Deletions cut 0 bases from V and 0 bases from J, with 10 bases between. The CDR3 length is 16 residues.

The chain carries TRBV5-1 and TRBJ1-5; TRBD1 matches at 9 bases. Trimming at V came to 4 bases and at J to 5 bases, leaving 7 bases not matched to a gene. Looked up from germline, CDR1 is SGHRS and CDR2 is YFSETQ. CDR3 size: 15 residues. This CDR3 is CASSAVTGGDQPQHF. DNA of the CDR3: TGCGCCAGCAGCGCGGTGACAGGGGGAGATCAGCCCCAGCATTTT.

This chain connects TRBV14 to TRBJ1-4; D uncertain. CDR3 length: 15 residues. From germline, CDR1 is SGHDN and CDR2 FVKESK. V was pared by 1 base and J by 0 bases, with 6 bases between. The CDR3 protein is CASSQGYATNEKLFF. DNA for the CDR3: TGTGCCAGCAGCCAAGGGTATGCAACTAATGAAAAACTGTTTTTT.

The chain joins TRBV18 to TRBJ1-4; TRBD1 agrees at 8 bases. J was trimmed by 5 bases and V by 5 bases; bases with no gene match: 7. This CDR3 has 15 amino acids. Germline-derived CDR1 and CDR2 are KGHSH and LQKENI. CDR3 protein: CASSGQGGGNEKLFF. CDR3 DNA: TGTGCCAGCTCAGGACAGGGCGGAGGCAATGAAAAACTGTTTTTT.

The gene calls are TRBV18 and TRBJ1-1, with 8 positions matching TRBD1. The junction had 6 bases not matched to a gene; V was cut back by 6 bases and J by 3 bases. Germline lookup yields CDR1 KGHSH and CDR2 LQKENI. The CDR3 spans 14 residues. The CDR3 DNA reads TGTGCCAGCTCCCATCCAGGGGGCTACACTGAAGCTTTCTTT. Translation gives CASSHPGGYTEAFF.

This chain joins TRBV19 and TRBJ2-2, with unresolved D. Germline CDR1 reads LNHDA; CDR2 reads SQIVND (reference sequence). CDR3 length equals 13 residues. Trimming left V 7 bases short and J 1 base short, with 7 bases between. CDR3 protein: CASTKLNTGELFF. For the CDR3, the DNA is TGTGCCAGTACAAAGTTGAACACCGGGGAGCTGTTTTTT.

On this clone itself: At one of its ends the junction is not consistent with the germline gene, which may arise from a read error. The chain combines TRBV7-9 with TRBJ2-5, with TRBD1 as a possible D gene (6 bases). CDR1 and CDR2 (germline): SEHNR, FQNEAQ (reference sequence). This CDR3 region has 15 residues. The CDR3 loop reads CASSFKGQGQGTQYF. In DNA, the CDR3 is TGTGCCAGCAGCTTTAAGGGACAAGGACAAGGGACCCAGTACTTC.

The chain links TRBV5-1 to TRBJ2-1; D might be TRBD1 (6 bases). V lost 4 bases to trimming and J lost 5 bases, with 10 bases between them. CDR1 is SGHRS, CDR2 YFSETQ, per germline. CDR3 length equals 13 residues. The CDR3, as DNA: TGCGCCAGCAGCCCCGGACAGAACAATGAGCAGTTCTTC. As protein: CASSPGQNNEQFF.

This clone was detected only a few times. The chain couples TRBV5-1 to TRBJ1-6; 7 bases agree with TRBD1. Germline CDR1 reads SGHRS; CDR2 reads YFSETQ. The CDR3 has 17 amino acids. V shed 2 bases, J shed 6 bases, and the junction held 11 bases outside the gene matches. CDR3 in amino acids: CASSFASPGQSNSPLHF. In nucleotides, the CDR3 is TGCGCCAGCAGCTTCGCTTCACCGGGACAGTCTAATTCACCCCTCCACTTT.